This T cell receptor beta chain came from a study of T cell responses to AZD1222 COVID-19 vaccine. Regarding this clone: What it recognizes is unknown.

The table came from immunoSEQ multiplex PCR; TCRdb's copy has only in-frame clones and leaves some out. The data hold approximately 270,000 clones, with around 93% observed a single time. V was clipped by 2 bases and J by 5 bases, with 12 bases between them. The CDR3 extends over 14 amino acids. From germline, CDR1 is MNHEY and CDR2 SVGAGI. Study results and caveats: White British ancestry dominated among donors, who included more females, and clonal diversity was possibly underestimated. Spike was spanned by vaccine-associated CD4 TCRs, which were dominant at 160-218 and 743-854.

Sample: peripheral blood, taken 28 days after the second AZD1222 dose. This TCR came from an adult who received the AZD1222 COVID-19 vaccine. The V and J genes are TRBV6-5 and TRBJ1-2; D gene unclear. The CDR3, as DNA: TGTGCCAGCAGTTACGCGAGAGCTCCTTATGGCTACACCTTC. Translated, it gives CASSYARAPYGYTF.